The 19 T cell receptor beta chains in this list originate from one sample, sequenced in a study of siplizumab effects on memory and regulatory T cells. Method: immunoSEQ multiplex PCR; TCRdb's copy keeps in-frame clones and lacks some. The table includes about 110,000 clones, around 90% detected once. Sequences were obtained from CD4+ T cells sorted from blood. The receptors come from a human donor in good health.

This clone was seen a handful of times. The J gene is TRBJ2-6, the V gene TRBV18; 7 nucleotides align to TRBD1. The V and J ends lost 3 bases and 2 bases, in that order; junction bases with no gene match: 10. The germline V gene has CDR1 KGHSH and CDR2 LQKENI. This CDR3 spans 18 amino acids. The CDR3 DNA follows: TGTGCCAGCTCACCGCAGGTTACAGGGGATACTGGGGCCAACGTCCTGACTTTC. Its protein product is CASSPQVTGDTGANVLTF. The whole variable domain, filled in from reference TRBV18 and TRBJ2-6, reads NAGVMQNPRHLVRRRGQEARLRCSPMKGHSHVYWYRQLPEEGLKFMVYLQKENIIDESGMPKERFSAEFPKEGPSILRIQQVVRGDSAAYFCASSPQVTGDTGANVLTFGAGSRLTVL.

This chain joins TRBV19 and TRBJ2-1, with D maybe TRBD1 (5 bases). Looked up from germline, CDR1 is LNHDA and CDR2 is SQIVND (reference sequence). This CDR3 contains 12 residues. Trimming stripped 2 bases from V and 9 bases from J, with 8 bases between. CDR3 residues: CASSITRAEQFF. In DNA form, the CDR3 reads TGTGCCAGTAGTATAACCAGGGCTGAGCAGTTCTTC.

The CDR3 DNA reads as TGTGCCAGTAGTACCGGGACTAGCGGGAGCGAGCAGTACTTC. This sequence encodes CASSTGTSGSEQYF. This rearrangement joins TRBV19 to TRBJ2-7; 14 bases agree with TRBD2. This CDR3 is 14 amino acids long. Germline loops: CDR1 LNHDA, CDR2 SQIVND (reference sequence). With 4 bases clipped from V and 6 bases from J, the junction kept 2 bases outside the gene matches.

The rearrangement joins TRBV6-5 to TRBJ2-3; the D is unclear. The CDR3 sequence is 16 residues long. Trimming took off 0 bases at V and 7 bases at J, with 17 bases between the two ends. Germline V gene lookup returns CDR1 MNHEY and CDR2 SVGAGI. The CDR3 sequence is CASSYSTPSPANTQYF. The CDR3 coding sequence is TGTGCCAGCAGTTACTCGACGCCCAGCCCCGCAAATACGCAGTATTTT.

The gene calls are TRBV7-8 and TRBJ2-7; tentatively, D is TRBD1 (6 bases). The germline CDR1 and CDR2 sequences are SGHVS and FQNEAQ. The CDR3 is 16 residues long. V dropped 2 bases and J dropped 1 base, with 15 bases sitting between them. The CDR3 region is CASSLSFTGQSYEQYF. The CDR3 nucleotides read TGTGCCAGCAGCTTATCATTCACAGGGCAGTCCTACGAGCAGTACTTC. The whole variable domain, remainder taken from reference TRBV7-8 and TRBJ2-7, is GAGVSQSPRYKVAKRGQDVALRCDPISGHVSLFWYQQALGQGPEFLTYFQNEAQLDKSGLPSDRFFAERPEGSVSTLKIQRTQQEDSAVYLCASSLSFTGQSYEQYFGPGTRLTVT.

This clone appeared a single time. V gene TRBV7-9 combines with J gene TRBJ2-1; 9 nucleotides agree with TRBD2. Germline CDR1 is SEHNR and CDR2 is FQNEAQ (reference sequence). The CDR3 is 15 residues long. V lost 5 bases to trimming and J lost 7 bases; unmatched junction nucleotides: 9. In nucleotides, the CDR3 is TGTGCCAGCAGCCCCCGACTAGCGGAGGTAAATGAGCAGTTCTTC. Residues: CASSPRLAEVNEQFF. Full variable domain (outside the CDR3, taken from reference TRBV7-9 and TRBJ2-1): DTGVSQNPRHKITKRGQNVTFRCDPISEHNRLYWYRQTLGQGPEFLTYFQNEAQLEKSRLLSDRFSAERPKGSFSTLEIQRTEQGDSAMYLCASSPRLAEVNEQFFGPGTRLTVL.

The V call is TRBV9, the J call TRBJ2-1; the D is unclear. The CDR3 spans 15 residues. From germline, CDR1 is SGDLS and CDR2 YYNGEE. Trimming cost V 0 bases and J 4 bases, with 11 bases left between them. The CDR3 bases are TGTGCCAGCAGCGTAGAGGCTACCCCATACAATGAGCAGTTCTTC. As protein: CASSVEATPYNEQFF.

This chain uses TRBV18 with TRBJ2-5, with 11 bases matching TRBD1. Trimming at V came to 8 bases and at J to 1 base, leaving 6 bases not matched to a gene. The CDR3 is 15 residues long. The germline gives CDR1 KGHSH, CDR2 LQKENI. The CDR3 nucleotides are TGTGCCAGCCGTACCGGGACAGGGGGCCAAGAGACCCAGTACTTC. Its protein product is CASRTGTGGQETQYF.

J is TRBJ1-2 and V is TRBV5-1; D remains ambiguous. V was trimmed by 0 bases and J by 8 bases, leaving 14 bases between them. CDR1 is SGHRS, CDR2 YFSETQ, per germline. This CDR3 is 14 amino acids long. For the CDR3, the DNA is TGCGCCAGCAGCTTGGGCTCTGGGATTGACGGCTACACCTTC. Encoded protein: CASSLGSGIDGYTF.

In its sample, this clone was seen many times. The rearrangement uses TRBV2 and TRBJ2-5; tentative D call: TRBD2 (5 bases). Trimming shortened V by 4 bases and J by 0 bases, and 6 bases separated the two germline ends. Germline CDR1 reads SNHLY; CDR2 reads FYNNEI. The length of the CDR3 is 13 residues. The CDR3 DNA reads as TGTGCCAGCAGTGTGGACTACCAAGAGACCCAGTACTTC. It yields the protein CASSVDYQETQYF.

The rearrangement uses TRBV2 and TRBJ1-2; D is unclear. CDR3 length: 13 residues. V lost 4 bases and J 8 bases, leaving 14 bases between the germline ends. CDR1 and CDR2 (germline): SNHLY, FYNNEI. The CDR3 spells CASSALGRDGYTF. The CDR3 region has the DNA TGTGCCAGCAGTGCATTGGGTAGAGACGGCTACACCTTC.

J is TRBJ2-7 and V is TRBV7-2; 8 nucleotides align to TRBD2. Germline CDR1 is SGHTA and CDR2 is FQGNSA. The CDR3 runs 14 residues. The J segment lost 9 bases and the V segment lost 5 bases, leaving 12 bases of the junction unmatched. CDR3 residues: CASSPRTSQRGQYF. The CDR3 DNA sequence: TGTGCCAGCAGCCCCCGGACTAGCCAGAGGGGGCAGTACTTC.

CDR3 DNA sequence: TGTGCCAGCTCCTCCAGTGAGGGGGGTGGGGGCCTAAGCAATCAGCCCCAGCATTTT. Protein product: CASSSSEGGGGLSNQPQHF. The chain uses TRBV21-1 and TRBJ1-5. TRBV21-1 is a pseudogene segment. This CDR3 region has 19 residues.

V is TRBV5-1 and J is TRBJ1-6; D is uncertain. Germline CDR1 is SGHRS and CDR2 is YFSETQ. The CDR3 has 15 amino acids. V gave up 4 bases and J gave up 3 bases, with 11 bases separating them. This chain's CDR3 is CASSQREYYNSPLHF. CDR3 coding DNA: TGCGCCAGCAGCCAAAGGGAGTACTATAATTCACCCCTCCACTTT.

This clone was picked up one time. The genes are TRBV5-1 and TRBJ1-4; D may be TRBD1 (5 bases). V was clipped by 3 bases and J by 7 bases, with 10 bases between them. Germline assignment: CDR1 SGHRS and CDR2 YFSETQ. The CDR3 spans 13 residues. The CDR3 DNA is TGCGCCAGCAGCTCCAGGGTCGGTGAAAAACTGTTTTTT. Residues: CASSSRVGEKLFF.

The rearrangement links TRBV5-4 to TRBJ1-6, with TRBD1 matching 10 bases. CDR1 and CDR2 (germline): SGHNT, YYREEE (reference sequence). Losses at the gene ends were 3 bases for V and 7 bases for J; bases not matched to a gene: 4. CDR3 size: 15 residues. The CDR3 DNA reads as TGTGCCAGCAGCTGGCCGGGACAGGGGAATTCACCCCTCCACTTT. Translation gives CASSWPGQGNSPLHF.

This chain joins TRBV11-1 and TRBJ2-3, with 9 bases matching TRBD2. Germline CDR1 is SGHAT and CDR2 is FQDESV (reference sequence). Germline trimming cut 5 bases from V and 6 bases from J; bases unmatched to any gene: 15. The CDR3 covers 17 residues. CDR3 loop: CASSQRVAGAEEDTQYF. Here the CDR3 DNA reads TGTGCCAGCAGCCAAAGGGTAGCGGGGGCTGAAGAGGATACGCAGTATTTT.

This chain joins TRBV14 and TRBJ2-1; 8 bases agree with TRBD2. Looked up from germline, CDR1 is SGHDN and CDR2 is FVKESK. V gave up 1 base and J gave up 3 bases; unmatched junction bases: 2. The CDR3 loop spans 15 amino acids. In DNA, the CDR3 is TGTGCCAGCAGCCAAGCGGGGGGGCACTACAATGAGCAGTTCTTC. This translates into CASSQAGGHYNEQFF.

The chain links TRBV6-5 to TRBJ1-1, with D unclear. Germline-derived CDR1 and CDR2 are MNHEY and SVGAGI. Trimming cost V 6 bases and J 5 bases, with 16 bases left between them. This CDR3 region has 14 residues. The CDR3 region has the DNA TGTGCCAGCAGCCCCCCGGGGAGGAGGACTGAAGCTTTCTTT. Translating it yields CASSPPGRRTEAFF.